The source of this T cell receptor beta chain is a study of T cells in Graves' hyperthyroidism and ophthalmopathy. Whole-study findings and limits: Blood held most thyroid clonotypes expanded above 0.001 frequency. Researchers report that a 13 V-J model separated ophthalmopathy from stable hyperthyroidism. Ophthalmopathy prediction by the model preceded onset by a median roughly 6 months.

This clonotype was counted ten times or more. What it binds is not known. V lost 4 bases and J 0 bases, leaving 9 bases between the germline ends. The V gene's germline CDR1 is DFQATT and CDR2 SNEGSKA (reference sequence). The CDR3 extends over 13 amino acids. Template material for amplifying TCR beta CDR3 regions consisted of RNA transcripts. A set of HTBI primers served as the primers for a first-round RT-PCR of the TCR CDR3. TCRdb re-derived calls from the multiplex PCR reads in MiXCR, one entry per CDR3 protein. This table has 550,000 to 700,000 distinct CDR3 sequences, more than 45% appearing once.

This clonotype was sampled from an adult woman with Graves' disease, either hyperthyroidism or ophthalmopathy (not recorded which). The material sequenced was peripheral blood or thyroid tissue (not recorded which). V and J are TRBV20-1 and TRBJ1-1; weak D call: TRBD1 (5 bases). This CDR3 reads CSAKGTVNTEAFF. The CDR3, as DNA: TGCAGTGCTAAGGGGACGGTGAACACTGAAGCTTTCTTT.